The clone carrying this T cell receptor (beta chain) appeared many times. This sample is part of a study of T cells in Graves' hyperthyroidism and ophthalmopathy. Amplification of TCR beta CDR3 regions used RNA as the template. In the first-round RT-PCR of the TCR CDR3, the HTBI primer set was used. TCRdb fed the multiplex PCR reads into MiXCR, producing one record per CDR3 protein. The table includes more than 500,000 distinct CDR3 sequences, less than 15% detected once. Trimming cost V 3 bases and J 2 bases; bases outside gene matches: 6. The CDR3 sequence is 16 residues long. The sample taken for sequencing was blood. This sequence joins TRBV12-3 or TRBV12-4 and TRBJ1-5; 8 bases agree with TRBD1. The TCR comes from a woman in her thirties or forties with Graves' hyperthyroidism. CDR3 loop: CASSFADRGGNQPQHF. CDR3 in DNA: TGTGCCAGCAGTTTTGCCGACAGGGGAGGCAATCAGCCCCAGCATTTT.